These 9 T cell receptor beta chains were sequenced from one sample in a study of shared clonotypes between healthy human individuals. Method: immunoSEQ multiplex PCR; TCRdb's copy keeps in-frame clones and lacks some. The sample holds 2 million to 2.5 million clones, around 93% seen once. Sequencing was performed on naive CD4+ T cells from PBMCs. The subset here: CD45RA+ positively selected. These receptors were taken from a man younger than 35 in good health. Some clones in this sample may be carry-over from other donors' samples.

A note on this clone: Other DNA sequences of this sample code for an identical CDR3. The genes are TRBV7-9 and TRBJ2-1; 10 bases are a match to TRBD2. Germline CDR1 is SEHNR and CDR2 is FQNEAQ (reference sequence). Trimming at V came to 5 bases and at J to 4 bases, leaving 5 bases not matched to a gene. This CDR3 is built from 15 residues. CDR3 region: CASSPGTSAYNEQFF. DNA for the CDR3: TGTGCCAGCAGCCCCGGGACTAGCGCTTACAATGAGCAGTTCTTC.

This chain joins TRBV20-1 and TRBJ1-2; a possible D gene is TRBD1 (5 bases). The CDR3 runs 11 residues. Germline V gene lookup returns CDR1 DFQATT and CDR2 SNEGSKA (reference sequence). V was clipped by 3 bases and J by 7 bases, with 9 bases between them. CDR3 DNA sequence: TGCAGTGCTAGCCCAGGGAGTGGCTACACCTTC. It translates to CSASPGSGYTF.

Concerning this clone: Because the CDR3's place on the DNA is in doubt, the DNA is left out and the CDR3 is given as listed by TCRdb. The CDR3 region is CASSKVGLGAGAYEQYF. The chain links TRBV21-1 to TRBJ2-7; the table calls TRBD2, which could not be checked here. TRBV21-1 is a pseudogene. The CDR3 spans 17 amino acids, including both terminal residues.

This chain uses TRBV18 with TRBJ2-7; 9 nucleotides agree with TRBD1. The CDR3 length is 14 residues. V dropped 5 bases and J dropped 3; count of bases not matched to a gene: 5. CDR1 and CDR2 from the germline V gene are KGHSH and LQKENI. The CDR3 here is CASSAGTGNYEQYF. The CDR3 region has the DNA TGTGCCAGCTCAGCCGGGACAGGGAACTACGAGCAGTACTTC.

The gene calls are TRBV9 and TRBJ1-2, with 7 bases aligning to TRBD1. Trimming cost V 5 bases and J 6 bases; bases outside gene matches: 13. There are 15 residues in the CDR3. Germline lookup yields CDR1 SGDLS and CDR2 YYNGEE. The CDR3 sequence: CASSHTATGEDGYTF. DNA for the CDR3: TGTGCCAGCAGTCATACGGCCACAGGGGAAGATGGCTACACCTTC.

V usage is TRBV6-5 and J usage is TRBJ1-2, with D possibly being TRBD1 (5 bases). This CDR3 region has 16 residues. V was trimmed by 2 bases and J by 1 base, leaving 14 bases between them. Germline loops: CDR1 MNHEY, CDR2 SVGAGI. CDR3: CASSYTSSGSNYGYTF. The DNA for the CDR3 is TGTGCCAGCAGTTACACATCCTCAGGGAGTAACTATGGCTACACCTTC.

This chain links TRBV11-3 with TRBJ2-2; no clear D. Germline lookup yields CDR1 SGHNT and CDR2 YENEEA. V was clipped by 2 bases and J by 4 bases, with 5 bases between them. This CDR3 is 13 amino acids long. CDR3: CASSLTATGELFF. In nucleotides, the CDR3 is TGTGCCAGCAGCTTAACGGCCACCGGGGAGCTGTTTTTT.

As for this clone: Other DNA sequences in the sample encode the same CDR3. CDR3: CASWRNTGELFF. DNA of the CDR3: TGTGCCAGCTGGAGGAACACCGGGGAGCTGTTTTTT. The chain carries TRBV28 and TRBJ2-2, with D unclear. The length of the CDR3 is 12 residues. V lost 8 bases and J 1 base, leaving 5 bases between the germline ends. CDR1 MDHEN and CDR2 SYDVKM come from the germline V gene.

This clone was picked up one time. The V and J genes are TRBV7-6 and TRBJ2-1, with D possibly TRBD2 on 6 matching bases. There are 15 residues in the CDR3. Germline values: CDR1 SGHVS, CDR2 FNYEAQ. With 5 bases removed from V and 13 bases from J, the gap between germline ends came to 24 bases. Here the CDR3 reads CASSRTAGRGTLQFF. DNA for the CDR3: TGTGCCAGCAGCCGAACCGCAGGACGGGGGACCCTCCAGTTCTTC.